A selection of T cell receptor beta chains follows, all from one sample in a study of blood T cell repertoires in COVID-19. The table came from immunoSEQ multiplex PCR; TCRdb's copy has only in-frame clones and leaves some out. This sample has about 200,000 clones, with 83% found just once. Sequences were obtained from PBMCs or T cells enriched from blood (not recorded which). These receptor sequences come from a woman between 50 and 59 years old who had been exposed to COVID-19. Both conserved end residues are part of each CDR3. D genes are given only for firm matches. Some rows have no size entry. The others give once, few or many, or a class for an expanded clone.

V gene,J gene,clone size,D gene,CDR3 DNA,CDR3 protein
TRBV6-5,TRBJ1-6,NA,TRBD1,TGTGCCAGCAACCCCCGGGACAGGTATAATTCACCCCTCCACTTT,CASNPRDRYNSPLHF
TRBV12-3/TRBV12-4,TRBJ1-2,NA,NA,TGTGCCAGCACCTCATCCAGGATCAACGGCTACACCTTC,CASTSSRINGYTF
TRBV7-6,TRBJ1-2,NA,NA,TGTGCCAGCAGCTTAGCGGAGGGCAGGCCTAACTATGGCTACACCTTC,CASSLAEGRPNYGYTF
TRBV19,TRBJ1-3,once,NA,TGTGCCAGTACTTCGAGGAGGGCTGGAAACACCATATATTTT,CASTSRRAGNTIYF
TRBV15,TRBJ1-2,NA,TRBD1,TGTGCCACCAGCGGACAGGGAGCGGTGCGGTACACCTTC,CATSGQGAVRYTF
TRBV2,TRBJ1-2,NA,NA,TGTGCCAGCAGTGAAGCGCTTCGGGGGGAGTATGGCTACACCTTC,CASSEALRGEYGYTF
TRBV13,TRBJ2-1,NA,NA,TGTGCCAGCAGCTTAGGGGGGCCCCTTGAATTGAATGAGCAGTTCTTC,CASSLGGPLELNEQFF
TRBV20-1,TRBJ1-1,NA,TRBD1,TGCAGTGCTAGTCCTGGGACAGGTAGGACTGAAGCTTTCTTT,CSASPGTGRTEAFF
TRBV9,TRBJ1-6,NA,NA,TGTGCCAGCAGCCCCGGACGGACTGTGAATTCACCCCTCCACTTT,CASSPGRTVNSPLHF
TRBV10-3,TRBJ1-4,NA,TRBD1,TGTGCCATCAGTGACTCGACAGGGGCTAATGAAAAACTGTTTTTT,CAISDSTGANEKLFF
TRBV6-2/TRBV6-3,TRBJ2-3,NA,NA,TGTGCCAGCCGCCTTGGGGGGAGCACAGATACGCAGTATTTT,CASRLGGSTDTQYF
TRBV4-1,TRBJ2-7,NA,TRBD2,TGCGCCAGCAGCCAAGAACGGGGGGGGATCTCCTACGAGCAGTACTTC,CASSQERGGISYEQYF
TRBV7-8,TRBJ1-6,few,NA,TGTGCCAGCAGCTTGTCAAATATACTTTCACCCCTCCACTTT,CASSLSNILSPLHF
TRBV14,TRBJ1-2,NA,NA,TGTGCCAGCAGCAAGGCCCGGCGGTATGGCTACACCTTC,CASSKARRYGYTF
TRBV5-6,TRBJ2-7,NA,TRBD2,TGTGCCAGCAGCCCGGGGAGGGGCGAGCAGTACTTC,CASSPGRGEQYF
TRBV7-9,TRBJ1-4,NA,NA,TGTGCCAGCAGCTTAGGGGGGCGGCCCATTAATGAAAAACTGTTTTTT,CASSLGGRPINEKLFF
TRBV3-1/TRBV3-2,TRBJ1-3,NA,NA,TGTGCCAGCAGCCAAGCACAGGTTGGAAACACCATATATTTT,CASSQAQVGNTIYF
TRBV2,TRBJ1-1,NA,NA,TGTGCCAGCAGAAGTCTAGGCGGAGATGAAGCTTTCTTT,CASRSLGGDEAFF
TRBV7-2,TRBJ2-1,NA,TRBD2,TGTGCCAGCACCACCCTCGCGGGGGGATACAATGAGCAGTTCTTC,CASTTLAGGYNEQFF
TRBV9,TRBJ2-2,NA,NA,TGTGCCAGCAGCGTAGTTGACAGCCCGACGAACACCGGGGAGCTGTTTTTT,CASSVVDSPTNTGELFF
TRBV9,TRBJ1-3,few,NA,TGTGCCAGCAGCGCGCTATCTGGAAACACCATATATTTT,CASSALSGNTIYF
TRBV14,TRBJ2-3,many,TRBD1,TGTGCCAGCAGCCGGACAGGGGCTAGCACAGATACGCAGTATTTT,CASSRTGASTDTQYF
TRBV19,TRBJ1-6,NA,TRBD1,TGTGCCAGTAGTATTGGGACAGGGAATTCACCCCTCCACTTT,CASSIGTGNSPLHF
TRBV10-2,TRBJ2-1,NA,NA,TGCGCCAGCAGTGTTGGGGGGGCTCAGCAGTTCTTC,CASSVGGAQQFF
TRBV19,TRBJ2-7,NA,NA,TGTGCCAGTAGTGGAGCGACGGGATACGAGCAGTACTTC,CASSGATGYEQYF
TRBV7-2,TRBJ2-3,few,TRBD2,TGTGCCAGCAGCTTAATAGCGGGGGGAGTCGGGAGTGCAGATACGCAGTATTTT,CASSLIAGGVGSADTQYF